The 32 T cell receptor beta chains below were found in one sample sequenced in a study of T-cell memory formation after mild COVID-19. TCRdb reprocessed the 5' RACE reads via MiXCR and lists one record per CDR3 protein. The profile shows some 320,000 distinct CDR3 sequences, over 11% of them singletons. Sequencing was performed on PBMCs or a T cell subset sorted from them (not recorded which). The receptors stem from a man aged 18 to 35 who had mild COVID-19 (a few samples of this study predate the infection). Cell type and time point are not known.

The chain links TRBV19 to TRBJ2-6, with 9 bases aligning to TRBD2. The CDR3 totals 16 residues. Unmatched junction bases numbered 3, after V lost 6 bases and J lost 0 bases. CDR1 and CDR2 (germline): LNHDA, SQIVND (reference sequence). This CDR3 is CASRLAGSSGANVLTF. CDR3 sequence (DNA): TGTGCCAGTAGGCTAGCGGGATCCTCTGGGGCCAACGTCCTGACTTTC. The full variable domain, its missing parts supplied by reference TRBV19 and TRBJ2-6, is DGGITQSPKYLFRKEGQNVTLSCEQNLNHDAMYWYRQDPGQGLRLIYYSQIVNDFQKGDIAEGYSVSREKKESFPLTVTSAQKNPTAFYLCASRLAGSSGANVLTFGAGSRLTVL.

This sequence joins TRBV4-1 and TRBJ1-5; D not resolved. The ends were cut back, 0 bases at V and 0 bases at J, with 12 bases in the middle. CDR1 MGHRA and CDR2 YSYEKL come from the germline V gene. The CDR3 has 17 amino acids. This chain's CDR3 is CASSQDHRHYSNQPQHF. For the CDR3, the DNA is TGCGCCAGCAGCCAAGATCACCGGCATTATAGCAATCAGCCCCAGCATTTT.

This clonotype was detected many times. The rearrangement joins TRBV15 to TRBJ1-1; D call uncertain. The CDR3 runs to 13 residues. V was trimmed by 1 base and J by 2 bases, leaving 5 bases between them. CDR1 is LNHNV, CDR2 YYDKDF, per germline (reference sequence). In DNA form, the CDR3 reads TGTGCCACCAGCAGAGGACTTAACACTGAAGCTTTCTTT. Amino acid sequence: CATSRGLNTEAFF.

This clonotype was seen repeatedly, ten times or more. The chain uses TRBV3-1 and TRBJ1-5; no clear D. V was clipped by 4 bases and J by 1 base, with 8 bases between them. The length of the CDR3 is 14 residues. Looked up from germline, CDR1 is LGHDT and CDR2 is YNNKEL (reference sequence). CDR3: CASSLSASNQPQHF. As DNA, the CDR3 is TGTGCCAGCAGCCTGAGCGCCAGCAATCAGCCCCAGCATTTT.

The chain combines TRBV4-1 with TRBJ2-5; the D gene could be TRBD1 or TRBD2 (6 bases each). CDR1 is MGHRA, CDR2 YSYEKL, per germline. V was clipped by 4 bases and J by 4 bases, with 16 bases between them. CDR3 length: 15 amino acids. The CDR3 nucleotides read TGCGCCAGCAGCCGCCGGTCGGGGGCGGCAGAGACCCAGTACTTC. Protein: CASSRRSGAAETQYF.

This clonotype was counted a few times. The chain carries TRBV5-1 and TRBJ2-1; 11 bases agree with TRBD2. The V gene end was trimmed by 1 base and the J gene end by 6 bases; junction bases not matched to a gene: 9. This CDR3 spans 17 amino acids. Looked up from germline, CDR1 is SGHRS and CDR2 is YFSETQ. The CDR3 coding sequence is TGCGCCAGCAGCTTGTCTATTTTAGCGGGGGGGCCCAATGAGCAGTTCTTC. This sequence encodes CASSLSILAGGPNEQFF.

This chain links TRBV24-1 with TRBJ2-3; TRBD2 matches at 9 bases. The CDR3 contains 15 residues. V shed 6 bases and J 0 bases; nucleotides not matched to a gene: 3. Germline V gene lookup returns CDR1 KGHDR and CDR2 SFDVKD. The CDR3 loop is CATSRLADSTDTQYF. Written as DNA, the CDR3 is TGTGCCACCAGTCGACTAGCGGATAGCACAGATACGCAGTATTTT.

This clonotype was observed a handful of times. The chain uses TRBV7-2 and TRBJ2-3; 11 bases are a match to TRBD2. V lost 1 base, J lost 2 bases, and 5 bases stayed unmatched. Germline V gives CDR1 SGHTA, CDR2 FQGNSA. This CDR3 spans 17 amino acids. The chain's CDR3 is CASSLDLAGGITDTQYF. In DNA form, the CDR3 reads TGTGCCAGCAGCTTAGACCTAGCGGGGGGTATCACAGATACGCAGTATTTT.

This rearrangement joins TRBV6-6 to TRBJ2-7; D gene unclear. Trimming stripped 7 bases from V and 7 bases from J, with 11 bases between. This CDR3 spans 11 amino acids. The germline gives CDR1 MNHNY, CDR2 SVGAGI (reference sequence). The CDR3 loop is CASTPGREQYF. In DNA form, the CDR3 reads TGTGCCAGCACCCCGGGTCGGGAGCAGTACTTC.

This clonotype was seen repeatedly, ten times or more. Written as DNA, the CDR3 is TGTGCCAGCAGCTTAAACGGAATGAACACTGAAGCTTTCTTT. It translates to CASSLNGMNTEAFF. This sequence joins TRBV7-2 and TRBJ1-1; unclear D gene. The ends were cut back, 2 bases at V and 0 bases at J, with 7 bases in the middle. Germline CDR1 SGHTA, CDR2 FQGNSA. This CDR3 contains 14 residues.

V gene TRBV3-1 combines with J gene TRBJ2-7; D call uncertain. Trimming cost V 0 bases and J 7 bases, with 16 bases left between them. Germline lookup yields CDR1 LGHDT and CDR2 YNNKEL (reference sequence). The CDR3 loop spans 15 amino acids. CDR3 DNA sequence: TGTGCCAGCAGCCAAGATTGGACCATCGAAGGGGAGCAGTACTTC. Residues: CASSQDWTIEGEQYF.

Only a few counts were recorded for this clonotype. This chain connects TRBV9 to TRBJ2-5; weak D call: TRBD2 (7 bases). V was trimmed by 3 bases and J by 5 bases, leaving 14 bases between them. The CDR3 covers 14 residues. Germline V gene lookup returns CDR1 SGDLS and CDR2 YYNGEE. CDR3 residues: CASSALGGLETQYF. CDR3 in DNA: TGTGCCAGCAGCGCCTTGGGGGGGCTTGAGACCCAGTACTTC.

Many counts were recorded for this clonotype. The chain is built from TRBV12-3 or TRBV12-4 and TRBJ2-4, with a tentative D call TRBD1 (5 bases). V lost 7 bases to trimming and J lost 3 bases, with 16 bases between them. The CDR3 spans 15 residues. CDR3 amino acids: CASTPPGRVKNIQYF. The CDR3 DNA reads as TGTGCCAGCACTCCCCCGGGCAGGGTCAAAAACATTCAGTACTTC.

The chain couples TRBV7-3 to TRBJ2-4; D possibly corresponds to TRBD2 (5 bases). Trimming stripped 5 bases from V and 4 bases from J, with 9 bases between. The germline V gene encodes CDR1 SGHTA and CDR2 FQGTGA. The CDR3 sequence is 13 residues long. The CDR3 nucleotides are TGTGCCAGCAGCCGGACTGGAAAAAACATTCAGTACTTC. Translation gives CASSRTGKNIQYF. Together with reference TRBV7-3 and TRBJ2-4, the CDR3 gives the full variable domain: GAGVSQTPSNKVTEKGKYVELRCDPISGHTALYWYRQSLGQGPEFLIYFQGTGAADDSGLPNDRFFAVRPEGSVSTLKIQRTERGDSAVYLCASSRTGKNIQYFGAGTRLSVL.

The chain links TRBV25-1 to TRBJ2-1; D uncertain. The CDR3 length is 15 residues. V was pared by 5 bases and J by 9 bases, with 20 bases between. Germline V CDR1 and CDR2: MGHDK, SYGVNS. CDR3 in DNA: TGTGCCAGCAGTACCTCCCCGGGTCCGACAATTGAGCAGTTCTTC. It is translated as CASSTSPGPTIEQFF. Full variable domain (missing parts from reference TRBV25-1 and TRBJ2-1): EADIYQTPRYLVIGTGKKITLECSQTMGHDKMYWYQQDPGMELHLIHYSYGVNSTEKGDLSSESTVSRIRTEHFPLTLESARPSHTSQYLCASSTSPGPTIEQFFGPGTRLTVL.

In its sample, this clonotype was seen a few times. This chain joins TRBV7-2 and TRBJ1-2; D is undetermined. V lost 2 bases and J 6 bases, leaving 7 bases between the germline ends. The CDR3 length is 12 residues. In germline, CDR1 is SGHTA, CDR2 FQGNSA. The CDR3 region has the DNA TGTGCCAGCAGCTTATACGCTAATGGCTACACCTTC. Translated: CASSLYANGYTF.

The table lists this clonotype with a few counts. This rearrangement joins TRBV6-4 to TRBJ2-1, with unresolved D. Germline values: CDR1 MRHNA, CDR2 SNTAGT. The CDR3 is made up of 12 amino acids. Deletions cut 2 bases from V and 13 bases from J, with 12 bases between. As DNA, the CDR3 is TGTGCCAGCAGTGACGGTGAGGTACAACAGTTCTTC. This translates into CASSDGEVQQFF.

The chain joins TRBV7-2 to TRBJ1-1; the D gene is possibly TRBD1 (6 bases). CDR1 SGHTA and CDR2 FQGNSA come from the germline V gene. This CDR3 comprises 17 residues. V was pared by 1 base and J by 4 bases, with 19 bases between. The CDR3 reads CASSLGPYRGGATEAFF. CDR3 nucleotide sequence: TGTGCCAGCAGCTTAGGCCCCTATAGAGGGGGGGCCACTGAAGCTTTCTTT. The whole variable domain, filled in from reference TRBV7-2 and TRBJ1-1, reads GAGVSQSPSNKVTEKGKDVELRCDPISGHTALYWYRQSLGQGLEFLIYFQGNSAPDKSGLPSDRFSAERTGGSVSTLTIQRTQQEDSAVYLCASSLGPYRGGATEAFFGQGTRLTVV.

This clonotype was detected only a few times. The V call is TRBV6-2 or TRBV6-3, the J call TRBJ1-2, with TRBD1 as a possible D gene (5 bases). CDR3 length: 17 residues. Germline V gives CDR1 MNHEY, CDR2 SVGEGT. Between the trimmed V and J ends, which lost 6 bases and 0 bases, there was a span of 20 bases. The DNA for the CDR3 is TGTGCCAGCAGACAGGACAAGGGCACTACATCTAACTATGGCTACACCTTC. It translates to CASRQDKGTTSNYGYTF.

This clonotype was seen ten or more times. The CDR3 spells CASWDRQTPYEQYF. CDR3 bases: TGTGCCAGCTGGGACCGCCAAACACCCTACGAGCAGTACTTC. This chain uses TRBV27 with TRBJ2-7, with D perhaps matching TRBD1 or TRBD2 (5 bases each). CDR1 is MNHEY and CDR2 is SMNVEV in the germline V gene (reference sequence). The CDR3 sequence is 14 residues long. Trimming removed 8 bases at V and 2 bases at J, with 16 bases between.

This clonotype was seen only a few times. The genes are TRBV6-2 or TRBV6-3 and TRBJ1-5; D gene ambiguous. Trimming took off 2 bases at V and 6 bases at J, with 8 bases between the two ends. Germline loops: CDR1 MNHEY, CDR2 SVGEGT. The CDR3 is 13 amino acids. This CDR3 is CASSYERGQPQHF. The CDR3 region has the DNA TGTGCCAGCAGTTACGAACGGGGTCAGCCCCAGCATTTT.

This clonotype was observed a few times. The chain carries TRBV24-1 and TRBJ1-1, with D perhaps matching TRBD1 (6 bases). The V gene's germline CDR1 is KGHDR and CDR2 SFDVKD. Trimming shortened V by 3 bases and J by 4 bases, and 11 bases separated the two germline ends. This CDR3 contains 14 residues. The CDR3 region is CATSDATGRTEAFF. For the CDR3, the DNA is TGTGCCACCAGTGATGCCACAGGGCGCACTGAAGCTTTCTTT.

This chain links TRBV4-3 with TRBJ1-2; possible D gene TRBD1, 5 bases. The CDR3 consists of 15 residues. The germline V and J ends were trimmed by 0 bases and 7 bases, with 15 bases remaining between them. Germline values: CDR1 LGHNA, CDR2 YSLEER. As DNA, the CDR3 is TGCGCCAGCAGCCAAGATCCAGGGCGGGAGGCTGGCTACACCTTC. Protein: CASSQDPGREAGYTF.

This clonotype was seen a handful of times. CDR3 nucleotides: TGCGCCAGCAGCCTGGGACTAGCGGGGGCCCTCACAGATACGCAGTATTTT. It translates to CASSLGLAGALTDTQYF. V and J are TRBV4-1 and TRBJ2-3; 14 nucleotides align to TRBD2. This CDR3 is built from 17 residues. V gave up 4 bases and J gave up 2 bases; unmatched junction bases: 5. Germline CDR1 is MGHRA and CDR2 is YSYEKL.

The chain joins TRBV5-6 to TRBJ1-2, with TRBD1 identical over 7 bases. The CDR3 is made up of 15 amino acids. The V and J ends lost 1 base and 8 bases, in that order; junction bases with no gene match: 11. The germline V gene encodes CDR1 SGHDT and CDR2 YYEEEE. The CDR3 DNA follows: TGTGCCAGCAGCTTGAACACGGGCAGGGGGAGGGGCTACACCTTC. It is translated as CASSLNTGRGRGYTF.

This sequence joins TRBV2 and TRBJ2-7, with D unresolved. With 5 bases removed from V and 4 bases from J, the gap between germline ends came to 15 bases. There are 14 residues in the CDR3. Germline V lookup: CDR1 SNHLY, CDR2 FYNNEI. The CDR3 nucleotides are TGTGCCAGCAGTCACGTCGTGGCAGCTTACGAGCAGTACGTC. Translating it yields CASSHVVAAYEQYV.

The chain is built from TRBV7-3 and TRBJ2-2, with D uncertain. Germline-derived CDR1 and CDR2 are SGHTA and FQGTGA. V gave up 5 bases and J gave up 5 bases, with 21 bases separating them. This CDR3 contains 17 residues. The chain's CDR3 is CASSPTDPRAVTGELFF. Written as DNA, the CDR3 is TGTGCCAGCAGCCCCACCGACCCTCGGGCGGTGACCGGGGAGCTGTTTTTT.

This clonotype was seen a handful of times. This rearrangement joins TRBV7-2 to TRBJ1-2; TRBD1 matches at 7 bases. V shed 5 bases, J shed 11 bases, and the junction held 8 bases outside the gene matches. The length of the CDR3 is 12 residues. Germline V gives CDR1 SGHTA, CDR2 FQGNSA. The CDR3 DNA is TGTGCCAGCAGCCCCGAGGGCAGGGGGTACACCTTC. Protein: CASSPEGRGYTF.

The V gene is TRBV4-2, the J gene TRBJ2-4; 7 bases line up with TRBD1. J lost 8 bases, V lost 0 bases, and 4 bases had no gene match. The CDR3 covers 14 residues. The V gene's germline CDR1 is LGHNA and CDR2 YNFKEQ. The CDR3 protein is CASSQEAGGDIQYF. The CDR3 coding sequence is TGTGCCAGCAGCCAAGAGGCAGGGGGAGACATTCAGTACTTC.

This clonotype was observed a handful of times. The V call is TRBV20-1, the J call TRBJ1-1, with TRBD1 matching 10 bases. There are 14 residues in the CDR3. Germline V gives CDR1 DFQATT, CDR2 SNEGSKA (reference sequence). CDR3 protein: CSPGTGAHGTEAFF. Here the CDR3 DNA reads TGCAGCCCCGGGACAGGGGCCCATGGCACTGAAGCTTTCTTT.

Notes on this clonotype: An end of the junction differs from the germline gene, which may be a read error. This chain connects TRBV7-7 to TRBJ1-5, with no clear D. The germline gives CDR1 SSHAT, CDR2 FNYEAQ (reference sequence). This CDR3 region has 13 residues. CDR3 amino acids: CASSSGRNQPQHF. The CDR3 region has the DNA TGTGCTAGCAGCTCGGGCAGAAATCAGCCCCAGCATTTT.

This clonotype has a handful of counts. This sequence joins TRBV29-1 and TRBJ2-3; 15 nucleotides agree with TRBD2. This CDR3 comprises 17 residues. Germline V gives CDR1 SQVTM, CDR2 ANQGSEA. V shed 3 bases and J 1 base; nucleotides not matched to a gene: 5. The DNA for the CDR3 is TGCAGCGTTGATGGACTAGCGGGGGGGCCGGGCACAGATACGCAGTATTTT. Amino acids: CSVDGLAGGPGTDTQYF.